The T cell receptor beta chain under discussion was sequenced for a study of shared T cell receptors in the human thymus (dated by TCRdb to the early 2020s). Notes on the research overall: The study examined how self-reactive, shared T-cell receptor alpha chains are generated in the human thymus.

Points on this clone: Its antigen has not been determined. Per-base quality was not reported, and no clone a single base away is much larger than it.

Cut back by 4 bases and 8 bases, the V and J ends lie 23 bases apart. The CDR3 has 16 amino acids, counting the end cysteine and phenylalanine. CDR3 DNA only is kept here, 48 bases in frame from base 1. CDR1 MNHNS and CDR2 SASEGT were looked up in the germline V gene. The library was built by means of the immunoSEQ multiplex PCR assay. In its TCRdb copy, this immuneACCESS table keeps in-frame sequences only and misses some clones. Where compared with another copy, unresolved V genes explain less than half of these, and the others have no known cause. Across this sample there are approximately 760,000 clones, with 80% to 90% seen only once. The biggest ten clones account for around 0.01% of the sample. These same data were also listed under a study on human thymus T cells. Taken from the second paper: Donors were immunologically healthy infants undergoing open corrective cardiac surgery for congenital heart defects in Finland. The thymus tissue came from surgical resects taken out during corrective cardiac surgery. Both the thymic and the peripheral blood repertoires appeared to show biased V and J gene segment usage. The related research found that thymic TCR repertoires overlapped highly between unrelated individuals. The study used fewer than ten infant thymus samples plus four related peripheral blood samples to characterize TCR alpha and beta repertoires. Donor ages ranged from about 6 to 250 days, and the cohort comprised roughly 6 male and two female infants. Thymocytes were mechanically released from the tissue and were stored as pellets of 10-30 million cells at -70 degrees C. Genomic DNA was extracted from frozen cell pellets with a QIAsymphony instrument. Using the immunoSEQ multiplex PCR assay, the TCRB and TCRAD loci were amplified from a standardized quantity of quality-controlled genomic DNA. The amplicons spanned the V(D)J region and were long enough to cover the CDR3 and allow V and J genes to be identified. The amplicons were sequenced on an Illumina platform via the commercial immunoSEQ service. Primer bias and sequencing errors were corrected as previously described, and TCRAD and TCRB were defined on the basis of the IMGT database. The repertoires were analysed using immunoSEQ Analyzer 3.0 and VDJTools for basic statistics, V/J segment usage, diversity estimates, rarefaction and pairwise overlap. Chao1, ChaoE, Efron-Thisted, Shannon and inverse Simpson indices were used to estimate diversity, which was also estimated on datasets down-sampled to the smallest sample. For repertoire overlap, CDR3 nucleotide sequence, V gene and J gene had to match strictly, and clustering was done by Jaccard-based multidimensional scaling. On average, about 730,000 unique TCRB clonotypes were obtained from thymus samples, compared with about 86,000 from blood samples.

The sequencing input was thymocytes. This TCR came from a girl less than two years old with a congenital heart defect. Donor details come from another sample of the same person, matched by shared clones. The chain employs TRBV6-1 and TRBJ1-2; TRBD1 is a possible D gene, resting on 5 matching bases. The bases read TGTGCCAGCAGTGTGACAGTACAGGCAAGGTTACGGGGCTACACCTTC. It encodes CASSVTVQARLRGYTF.